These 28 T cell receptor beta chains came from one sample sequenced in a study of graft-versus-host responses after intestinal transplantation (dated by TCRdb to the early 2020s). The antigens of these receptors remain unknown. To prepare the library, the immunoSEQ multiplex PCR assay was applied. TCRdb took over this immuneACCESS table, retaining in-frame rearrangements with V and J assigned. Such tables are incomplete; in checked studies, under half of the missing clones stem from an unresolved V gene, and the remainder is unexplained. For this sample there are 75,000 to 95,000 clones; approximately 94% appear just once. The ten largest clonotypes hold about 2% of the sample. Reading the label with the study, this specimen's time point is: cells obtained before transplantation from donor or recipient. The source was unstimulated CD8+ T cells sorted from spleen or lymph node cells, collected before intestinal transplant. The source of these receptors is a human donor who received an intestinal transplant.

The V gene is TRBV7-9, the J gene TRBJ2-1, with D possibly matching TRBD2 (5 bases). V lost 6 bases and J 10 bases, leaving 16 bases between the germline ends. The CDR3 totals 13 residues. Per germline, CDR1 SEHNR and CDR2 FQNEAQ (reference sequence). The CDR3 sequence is CASSSDRGGEQFF. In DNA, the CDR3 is TGTGCCAGCAGTTCCGACCGGGGTGGGGAGCAGTTCTTC.

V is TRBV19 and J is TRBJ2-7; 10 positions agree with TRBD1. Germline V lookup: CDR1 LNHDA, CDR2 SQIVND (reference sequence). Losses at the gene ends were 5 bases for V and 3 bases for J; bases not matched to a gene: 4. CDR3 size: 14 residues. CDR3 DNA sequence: TGTGCCAGTAGTTGGGGACAGGGGTTCTACGAGCAGTACTTC. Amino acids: CASSWGQGFYEQYF. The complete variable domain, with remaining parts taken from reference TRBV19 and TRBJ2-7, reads DGGITQSPKYLFRKEGQNVTLSCEQNLNHDAMYWYRQDPGQGLRLIYYSQIVNDFQKGDIAEGYSVSREKKESFPLTVTSAQKNPTAFYLCASSWGQGFYEQYFGPGTRLTVT.

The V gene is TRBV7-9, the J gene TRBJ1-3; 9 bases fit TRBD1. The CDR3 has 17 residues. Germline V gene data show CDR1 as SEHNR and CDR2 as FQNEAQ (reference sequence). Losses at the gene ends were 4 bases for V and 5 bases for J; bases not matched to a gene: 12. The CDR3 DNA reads TGTGCCAGCAGCTCGTCAAGACAGGGGGAACGTCGAAACACCATATATTTT. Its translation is CASSSSRQGERRNTIYF. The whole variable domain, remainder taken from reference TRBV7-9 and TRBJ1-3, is DTGVSQNPRHKITKRGQNVTFRCDPISEHNRLYWYRQTLGQGPEFLTYFQNEAQLEKSRLLSDRFSAERPKGSFSTLEIQRTEQGDSAMYLCASSSSRQGERRNTIYFGEGSWLTVV.

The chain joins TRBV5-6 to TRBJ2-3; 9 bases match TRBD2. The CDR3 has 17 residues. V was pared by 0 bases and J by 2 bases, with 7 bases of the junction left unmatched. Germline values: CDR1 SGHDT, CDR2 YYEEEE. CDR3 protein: CASSLAGLASYTDTQYF. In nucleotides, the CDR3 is TGTGCCAGCAGCTTGGCCGGACTAGCGAGCTACACAGATACGCAGTATTTT. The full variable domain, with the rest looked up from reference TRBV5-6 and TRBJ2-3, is DAGVTQSPTHLIKTRGQQVTLRCSPKSGHDTVSWYQQALGQGPQFIFQYYEEEERQRGNFPDRFSGHQFPNYSSELNVNALLLGDSALYLCASSLAGLASYTDTQYFGPGTRLTVL.

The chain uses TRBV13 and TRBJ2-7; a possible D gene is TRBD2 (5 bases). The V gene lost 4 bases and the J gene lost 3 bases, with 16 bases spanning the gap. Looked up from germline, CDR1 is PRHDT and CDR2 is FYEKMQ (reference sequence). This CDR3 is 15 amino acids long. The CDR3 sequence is CASSSLTGIHYEQYF. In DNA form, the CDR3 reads TGTGCCAGCAGCTCATTAACCGGGATCCACTACGAGCAGTACTTC.

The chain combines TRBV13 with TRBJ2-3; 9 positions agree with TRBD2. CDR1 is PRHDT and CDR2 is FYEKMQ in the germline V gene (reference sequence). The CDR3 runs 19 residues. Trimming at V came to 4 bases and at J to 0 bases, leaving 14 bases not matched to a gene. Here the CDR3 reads CASSSPSSGGTPSTDTQYF. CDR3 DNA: TGTGCCAGCAGCTCCCCCTCCAGCGGGGGGACCCCCAGCACAGATACGCAGTATTTT.

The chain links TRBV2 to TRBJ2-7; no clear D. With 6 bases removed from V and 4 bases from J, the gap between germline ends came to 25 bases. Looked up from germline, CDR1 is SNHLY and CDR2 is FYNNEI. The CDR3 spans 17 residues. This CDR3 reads CASRPDHSTQTLYEQYF. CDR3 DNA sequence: TGTGCCAGCAGACCCGATCACAGTACCCAGACCCTTTACGAGCAGTACTTC. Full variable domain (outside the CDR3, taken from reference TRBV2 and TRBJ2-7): EPEVTQTPSHQVTQMGQEVILRCVPISNHLYFYWYRQILGQKVEFLVSFYNNEISEKSEIFDDQFSVERPDGSNFTLKIRSTKLEDSAMYFCASRPDHSTQTLYEQYFGPGTRLTVT.

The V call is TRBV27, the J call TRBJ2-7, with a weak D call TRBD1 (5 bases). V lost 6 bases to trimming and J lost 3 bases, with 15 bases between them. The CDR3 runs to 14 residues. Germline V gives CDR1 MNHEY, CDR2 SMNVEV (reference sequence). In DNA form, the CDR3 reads TGTGCCAGCAGCCAGGGTGCCAGACGCTACGAGCAGTACTTC. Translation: CASSQGARRYEQYF.

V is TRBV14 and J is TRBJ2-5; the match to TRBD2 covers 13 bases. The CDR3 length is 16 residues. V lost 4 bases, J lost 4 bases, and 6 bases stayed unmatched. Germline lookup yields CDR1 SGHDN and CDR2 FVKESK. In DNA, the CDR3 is TGTGCCAGCAGCCTAACGACTAGCGGGGGGCCAGAGACCCAGTACTTC. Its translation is CASSLTTSGGPETQYF. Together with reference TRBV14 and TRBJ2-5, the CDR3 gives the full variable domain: EAGVTQFPSHSVIEKGQTVTLRCDPISGHDNLYWYRRVMGKEIKFLLHFVKESKQDESGMPNNRFLAERTGGTYSTLKVQPAELEDSGVYFCASSLTTSGGPETQYFGPGTRLLVL.

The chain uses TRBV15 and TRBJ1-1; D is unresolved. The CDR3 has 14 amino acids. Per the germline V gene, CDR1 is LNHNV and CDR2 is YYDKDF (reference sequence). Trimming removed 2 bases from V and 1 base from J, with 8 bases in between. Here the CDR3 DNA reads TGTGCCACCAGCAGACCTGACACGAACACTGAAGCTTTCTTT. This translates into CATSRPDTNTEAFF.

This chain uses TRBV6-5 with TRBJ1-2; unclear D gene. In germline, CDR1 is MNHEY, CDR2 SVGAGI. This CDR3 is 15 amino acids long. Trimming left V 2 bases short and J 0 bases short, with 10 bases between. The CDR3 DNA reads TGTGCCAGCAGTTACAGCGGAGGAACTAACTATGGCTACACCTTC. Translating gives CASSYSGGTNYGYTF.

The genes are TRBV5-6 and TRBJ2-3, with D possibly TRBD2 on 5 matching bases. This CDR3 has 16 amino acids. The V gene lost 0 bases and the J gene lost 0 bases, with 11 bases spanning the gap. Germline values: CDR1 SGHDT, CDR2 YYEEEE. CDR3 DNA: TGTGCCAGCAGCTTGGGGACGGGGATTAGCACAGATACGCAGTATTTT. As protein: CASSLGTGISTDTQYF.

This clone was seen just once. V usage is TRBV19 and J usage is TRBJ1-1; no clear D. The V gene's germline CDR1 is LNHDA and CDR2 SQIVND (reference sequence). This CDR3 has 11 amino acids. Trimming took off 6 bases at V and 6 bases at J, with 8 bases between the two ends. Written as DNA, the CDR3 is TGTGCCAGTAGGATGGGCCCTGAAGCTTTCTTT. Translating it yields CASRMGPEAFF.

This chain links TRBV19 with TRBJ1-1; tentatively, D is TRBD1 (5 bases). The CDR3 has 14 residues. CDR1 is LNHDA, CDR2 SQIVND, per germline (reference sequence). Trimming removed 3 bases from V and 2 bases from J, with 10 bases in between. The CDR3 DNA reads TGTGCCAGTAGTATCGGACACACCAACACTGAAGCTTTCTTT. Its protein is CASSIGHTNTEAFF.

CDR3 sequence: CASSPWTGLSDGYTF. In DNA form, the CDR3 reads TGTGCCAGCAGTCCATGGACAGGACTTAGTGATGGCTACACCTTC. The chain couples TRBV27 to TRBJ1-2, with 7 bases that match TRBD1. Germline V gene lookup returns CDR1 MNHEY and CDR2 SMNVEV (reference sequence). The CDR3 totals 15 residues. The ends lost 5 bases at V and 6 bases at J; junction bases unmatched: 12.

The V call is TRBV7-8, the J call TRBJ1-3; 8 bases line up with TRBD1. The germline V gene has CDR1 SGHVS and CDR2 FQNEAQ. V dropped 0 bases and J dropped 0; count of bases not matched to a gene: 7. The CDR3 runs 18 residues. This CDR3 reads CASSLASGTGTSGNTIYF. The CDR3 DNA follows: TGTGCCAGCAGCTTAGCCTCCGGGACAGGAACCTCTGGAAACACCATATATTTT.

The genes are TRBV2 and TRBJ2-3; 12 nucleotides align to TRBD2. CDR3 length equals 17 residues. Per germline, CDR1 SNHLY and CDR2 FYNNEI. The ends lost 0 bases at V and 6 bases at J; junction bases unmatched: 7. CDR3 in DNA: TGTGCCAGCAGTGAAGCGCTTGGAGGACTAGCGGGGGATACGCAGTATTTT. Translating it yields CASSEALGGLAGDTQYF.

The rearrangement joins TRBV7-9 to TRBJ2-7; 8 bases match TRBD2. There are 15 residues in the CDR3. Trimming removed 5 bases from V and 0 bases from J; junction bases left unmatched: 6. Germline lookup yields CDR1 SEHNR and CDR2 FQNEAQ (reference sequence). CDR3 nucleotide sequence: TGTGCCAGCAGCCTAACTAGCGGCTCCTCCTACGAGCAGTACTTC. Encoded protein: CASSLTSGSSYEQYF.

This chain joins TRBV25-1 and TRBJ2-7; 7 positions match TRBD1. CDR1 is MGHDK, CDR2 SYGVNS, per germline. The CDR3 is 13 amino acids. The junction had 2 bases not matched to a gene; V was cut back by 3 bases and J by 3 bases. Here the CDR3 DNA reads TGTGCCAGCAGTGACGGGACAGTCTACGAGCAGTACTTC. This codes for CASSDGTVYEQYF.

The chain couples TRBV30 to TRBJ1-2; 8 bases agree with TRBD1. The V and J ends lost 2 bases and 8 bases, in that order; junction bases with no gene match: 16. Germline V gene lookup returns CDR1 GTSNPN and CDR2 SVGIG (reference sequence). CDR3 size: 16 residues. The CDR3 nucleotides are TGTGCCTGGAGTTCTACTTTCCAGGGGGCGCCGGACGGCTACACCTTC. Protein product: CAWSSTFQGAPDGYTF.

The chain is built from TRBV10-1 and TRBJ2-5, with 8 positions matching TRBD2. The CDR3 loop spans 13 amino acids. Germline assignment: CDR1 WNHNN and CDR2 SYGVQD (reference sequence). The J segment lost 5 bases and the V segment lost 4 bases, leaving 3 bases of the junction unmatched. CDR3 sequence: CASSGTSTETQYF. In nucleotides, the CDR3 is TGCGCCAGCAGTGGGACTAGCACGGAGACCCAGTACTTC.

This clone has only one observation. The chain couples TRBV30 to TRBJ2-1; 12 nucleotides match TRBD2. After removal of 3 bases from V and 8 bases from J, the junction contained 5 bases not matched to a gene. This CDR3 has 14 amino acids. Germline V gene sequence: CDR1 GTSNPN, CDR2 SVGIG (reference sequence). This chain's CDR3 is CAWSGLAGIYEQFF. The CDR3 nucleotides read TGTGCCTGGAGCGGACTAGCGGGGATATATGAGCAGTTCTTC.

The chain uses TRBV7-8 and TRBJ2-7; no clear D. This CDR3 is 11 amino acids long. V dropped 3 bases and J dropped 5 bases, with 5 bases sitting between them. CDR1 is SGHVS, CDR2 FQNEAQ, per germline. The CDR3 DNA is TGTGCCAGCAGCTTTTCTAACGAGCAGTACTTC. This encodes CASSFSNEQYF.

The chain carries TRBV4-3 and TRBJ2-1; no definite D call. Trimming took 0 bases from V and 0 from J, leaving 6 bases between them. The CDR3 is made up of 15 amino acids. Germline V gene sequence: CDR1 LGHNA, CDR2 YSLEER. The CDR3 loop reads CASSQDTSSYNEQFF. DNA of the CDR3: TGCGCCAGCAGCCAAGACACGAGCTCCTACAATGAGCAGTTCTTC.

The CDR3 sequence: CASSSLGQGAPHPGYTF. In DNA form, the CDR3 reads TGTGCCAGCAGTTCCTTAGGACAGGGGGCCCCCCATCCTGGCTACACCTTC. The chain joins TRBV27 to TRBJ1-2; 11 nucleotides agree with TRBD1. V shed 4 bases, J shed 7 bases, and the junction held 14 bases outside the gene matches. The V gene's germline CDR1 is MNHEY and CDR2 SMNVEV (reference sequence). The CDR3 consists of 17 residues.

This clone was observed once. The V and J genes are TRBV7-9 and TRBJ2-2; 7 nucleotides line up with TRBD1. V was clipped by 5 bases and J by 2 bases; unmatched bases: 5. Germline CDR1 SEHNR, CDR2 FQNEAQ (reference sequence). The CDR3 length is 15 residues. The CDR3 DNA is TGTGCCAGCAGCCCGGGACAGAGCAACACCGGGGAGCTGTTTTTT. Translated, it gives CASSPGQSNTGELFF.

The CDR3 region has the DNA TGTGCCAGCTCACTTGAGACAGGGGGCCTGAGAATCTACTATGGCTACACCTTC. This gives the protein CASSLETGGLRIYYGYTF. The rearrangement links TRBV18 to TRBJ1-2; 10 positions match TRBD1. The CDR3 spans 18 residues. The trim removed 4 bases at V and 3 bases at J, leaving 14 bases unmatched. Per germline, CDR1 KGHSH and CDR2 LQKENI.

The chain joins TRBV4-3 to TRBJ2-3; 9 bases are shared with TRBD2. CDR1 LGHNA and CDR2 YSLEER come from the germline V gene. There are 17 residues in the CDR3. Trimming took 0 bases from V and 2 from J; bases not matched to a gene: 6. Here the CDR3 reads CASSQDRLAGFTDTQYF. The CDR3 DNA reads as TGCGCCAGCAGCCAAGATCGGCTAGCGGGATTCACAGATACGCAGTATTTT.